These 11 T cell receptor beta chains were sequenced from one sample in a study of T cell repertoires in cytomegalovirus infection. One entry per CDR3 protein results from TCRdb running MiXCR on the reads. Found here are around 200,000 distinct CDR3 sequences, 17% of them singletons; the top ten hold approximately 25%. The specimen was CD8+ T cells from PBMCs. The source is a human donor in good health (CMV status not recorded). Some clones in this sample may be carry-over from other donors' samples.

The chain joins TRBV7-2 to TRBJ2-2; 8 bases match TRBD2. V dropped 5 bases and J dropped 1; count of bases not matched to a gene: 6. Germline CDR1 and CDR2: SGHTA and FQGNSA. CDR3 size: 16 residues. This CDR3 reads CASSPSGGENTGELFF. DNA for the CDR3: TGTGCCAGCAGCCCCAGCGGGGGCGAGAACACCGGGGAGCTGTTTTTT.

The chain recombines TRBV4-1 with TRBJ2-3; TRBD1 agrees at 7 bases. V trimming: 7 bases; J trimming: 2 bases; junction bases outside the gene matches: 9. In germline, CDR1 is MGHRA, CDR2 YSYEKL. This CDR3 spans 15 amino acids. CDR3 residues: CASIPKTGTTDTQYF. CDR3 bases: TGCGCCAGCATCCCTAAGACAGGGACCACAGATACGCAGTATTTT.

The chain employs TRBV6-2 or TRBV6-3 and TRBJ1-5; D gene unclear. CDR3 length: 14 residues. Germline V gene lookup returns CDR1 MNHEY and CDR2 SVGEGT. V was pared by 2 bases and J by 5 bases, with 10 bases between. The CDR3 bases are TGTGCCAGCAGTTACGAGGGTTGGGATCAGCCCCAGCATTTT. This translates into CASSYEGWDQPQHF.

The sample holds a few counts of this clonotype. The rearrangement links TRBV14 to TRBJ1-1, with D hard to call. Trimming pared 0 bases from V and 3 bases from J, leaving 2 bases between. The CDR3 length is 12 residues. The germline CDR1 and CDR2 sequences are SGHDN and FVKESK. As DNA, the CDR3 is TGTGCCAGCAGCCAAGATGACACTGAAGCTTTCTTT. Its protein product is CASSQDDTEAFF.

This chain links TRBV7-8 with TRBJ2-3, with a possible D match to TRBD1 (6 bases). Germline CDR1 and CDR2: SGHVS and FQNEAQ. This CDR3 is built from 15 residues. V gave up 1 base and J gave up 4 bases, with 12 bases separating them. This CDR3 reads CASSLVSQGADTQYF. In nucleotides, the CDR3 is TGTGCCAGCAGCTTAGTTTCACAGGGTGCAGATACGCAGTATTTT.

The gene calls are TRBV7-9 and TRBJ2-1; 10 nucleotides align to TRBD2. This CDR3 comprises 16 residues. Germline loops: CDR1 SEHNR, CDR2 FQNEAQ (reference sequence). The V segment lost 5 bases and the J segment 7 bases; nucleotides outside the gene matches: 11. CDR3 sequence reads: CASSPLGLARKNEQFF. CDR3 coding DNA: TGTGCCAGCAGCCCCCTGGGACTAGCGAGGAAGAATGAGCAGTTCTTC.

The rearrangement uses TRBV25-1 and TRBJ1-2; D ambiguous. Germline-derived CDR1 and CDR2 are MGHDK and SYGVNS. There are 14 residues in the CDR3. The V and J ends lost 1 base and 2 bases respectively, with 8 bases between them. CDR3 amino acids: CASSESGSNYGYTF. CDR3 coding DNA: TGTGCCAGCAGTGAATCCGGCAGCAACTATGGCTACACCTTC.

The J gene is TRBJ2-7, the V gene TRBV20-1, with TRBD1 identical over 8 bases. This CDR3 region has 16 residues. The J segment lost 4 bases and the V segment lost 3 bases, leaving 14 bases of the junction unmatched. The germline gives CDR1 DFQATT, CDR2 SNEGSKA (reference sequence). Written as DNA, the CDR3 is TGCAGTGCTAGTAGCCCTCCTGACAGGGGTATTTACGAGCAGTACTTC. It encodes CSASSPPDRGIYEQYF.

The J gene is TRBJ2-2, the V gene TRBV3-1; 7 nucleotides agree with TRBD2. CDR3 length: 14 residues. Germline CDR1 and CDR2: LGHDT and YNNKEL (reference sequence). V shed 4 bases and J 5 bases; nucleotides not matched to a gene: 4. CDR3 nucleotides: TGTGCCAGCAGCCCTTGGGAGGGGACCGGGGAGCTGTTTTTT. This encodes CASSPWEGTGELFF.

Only a few counts were recorded for this clonotype. The chain is built from TRBV7-8 and TRBJ2-2; weak D call: TRBD2 (6 bases). CDR3 length: 14 amino acids. Looked up from germline, CDR1 is SGHVS and CDR2 is FQNEAQ. Trimming left V 5 bases short and J 4 bases short, with 11 bases between. CDR3 protein: CASSKAGGTGELFF. CDR3 sequence (DNA): TGTGCCAGCAGCAAGGCCGGGGGCACCGGGGAGCTGTTTTTT.

The table lists this clonotype with a few counts. This chain connects TRBV6-5 to TRBJ1-3; a possible D gene is TRBD1 (6 bases). The CDR3 sequence is 18 residues long. V shed 7 bases and J shed 0 bases, with 22 bases lying between them. Per germline, CDR1 MNHEY and CDR2 SVGAGI. CDR3 in DNA: TGTGCCAGCAATGACAGGCGTTCCCCACCTTTCTCTGGAAACACCATATATTTT. Its protein is CASNDRRSPPFSGNTIYF.